Presented here are 27 T cell receptor beta chains from one specimen sequenced in a study of beta chain features in type 1 diabetes. Expressed TCRB transcripts were sequenced after all isolated RNA was converted to cDNA. This table comes from immunoSEQ multiplex PCR, and its TCRdb copy is limited to in-frame clones, with some not included. The top ten hold about 0.042% of the sample, which has 430,000 or so clones, 9.5% to 12% seen once. The sequenced sample consisted of naive CD4+ T cells from blood. These receptors were taken from a woman aged 18-29 years in good health.

This clone was detected only a few times. The chain couples TRBV19 to TRBJ2-2; D gene unclear. V dropped 5 bases and J dropped 6 bases, with 10 bases sitting between them. Germline V gene sequence: CDR1 LNHDA, CDR2 SQIVND (reference sequence). The length of the CDR3 is 13 residues. The CDR3 protein is CASSYLEAGELFF. CDR3 coding DNA: TGTGCCAGTAGTTATCTCGAGGCCGGGGAGCTGTTTTTT. The entire variable domain, with the rest obtained from reference TRBV19 and TRBJ2-2, is as follows: DGGITQSPKYLFRKEGQNVTLSCEQNLNHDAMYWYRQDPGQGLRLIYYSQIVNDFQKGDIAEGYSVSREKKESFPLTVTSAQKNPTAFYLCASSYLEAGELFFGEGSRLTVL.

V gene TRBV9 combines with J gene TRBJ2-3; TRBD2 aligns across 10 bases. Looked up from germline, CDR1 is SGDLS and CDR2 is YYNGEE. The CDR3 runs 17 residues. J lost 2 bases, V lost 3 bases, and 9 bases had no gene match. CDR3 in DNA: TGTGCCAGCAGCGGTCAACCGGGACTAGCGTTCACAGATACGCAGTATTTT. Translating gives CASSGQPGLAFTDTQYF.

This clone came up a few times. The V gene is TRBV6-6, the J gene TRBJ2-7; perhaps TRBD2 as D (6 bases). Germline CDR1 MNHNY, CDR2 SVGAGI (reference sequence). The V end was cut by 5 bases, the J end by 5 bases, with 19 bases between. CDR3 length equals 15 residues. The CDR3, as DNA: TGTGCCAGCAGTACTGGAAGGAGGGACTTTGACGAGCAGTACGTC. This codes for CASSTGRRDFDEQYV.

In DNA, the CDR3 is TGTGCCAGCAGCCCCGTTAGCGGGAGGGGCCCAGATACGCAGTATTTT. It encodes CASSPVSGRGPDTQYF. The chain is built from TRBV7-2 and TRBJ2-3; 11 bases agree with TRBD2. The germline V gene encodes CDR1 SGHTA and CDR2 FQGNSA. The V segment lost 5 bases and the J segment 4 bases; nucleotides outside the gene matches: 8. This CDR3 contains 16 residues.

The rearrangement links TRBV7-2 to TRBJ2-7, with 12 bases that match TRBD2. CDR3 size: 16 residues. The trim removed 3 bases at V and 0 bases at J, leaving 3 bases unmatched. Germline V lookup: CDR1 SGHTA, CDR2 FQGNSA. The chain's CDR3 is CASSLGTSGPSYEQYF. CDR3 DNA: TGTGCCAGCAGCTTGGGGACTAGCGGGCCCTCCTACGAGCAGTACTTC.

This clone occurred once. The chain links TRBV7-8 to TRBJ2-2; D unclear. Trimming took off 5 bases at V and 6 bases at J, with 10 bases between the two ends. The germline gives CDR1 SGHVS, CDR2 FQNEAQ. CDR3 length: 13 amino acids. CDR3 protein: CASSNSQAGELFF. CDR3 DNA sequence: TGTGCCAGCAGCAACTCCCAGGCCGGGGAGCTGTTTTTT.

This clone was seen only a few times. The rearrangement uses TRBV4-1 and TRBJ1-4; tentatively, D is TRBD1 (6 bases). The germline CDR1 and CDR2 sequences are MGHRA and YSYEKL. The CDR3 consists of 14 residues. V lost 4 bases to trimming and J lost 7 bases, with 13 bases between them. The CDR3 is CASSLLQGVEKLFF. The CDR3 DNA sequence: TGCGCCAGCAGCCTACTACAGGGCGTTGAAAAACTGTTTTTT.

This clone was seen more than once but under ten times. This sequence joins TRBV15 and TRBJ1-5; 7 bases map to TRBD1. This CDR3 contains 12 residues. V gave up 8 bases and J gave up 3 bases; unmatched junction bases: 1. CDR1 is LNHNV, CDR2 YYDKDF, per germline (reference sequence). Here the CDR3 reads CATGTDNQPQHF. CDR3 DNA sequence: TGTGCCACCGGGACAGACAATCAGCCCCAGCATTTT. The full variable domain, its missing parts supplied by reference TRBV15 and TRBJ1-5, is DAMVIQNPRYQVTQFGKPVTLSCSQTLNHNVMYWYQQKSSQAPKLLFHYYDKDFNNEADTPDNFQSRRPNTSFCFLDIRSPGLGDTAMYLCATGTDNQPQHFGDGTRLSIL.

This clone came up a few times. The chain recombines TRBV30 with TRBJ2-1, with 7 positions matching TRBD2. CDR1 and CDR2 (germline): GTSNPN, SVGIG (reference sequence). The junction had 11 bases not matched to a gene; V was cut back by 5 bases and J by 4 bases. The CDR3 loop spans 15 amino acids. The CDR3 DNA reads as TGTGCCTGGCGCCTCCCTGGCGGGGGTTACAATGAGCAGTTCTTC. The encoded protein is CAWRLPGGGYNEQFF.

This chain uses TRBV5-4 with TRBJ2-2; D is uncertain. The germline V and J ends were trimmed by 0 bases and 6 bases, with 3 bases remaining between them. CDR1 is SGHNT, CDR2 YYREEE, per germline (reference sequence). This CDR3 region has 12 residues. CDR3 residues: CASSLVAGELFF. The DNA for the CDR3 is TGTGCCAGCAGCTTGGTAGCCGGGGAGCTGTTTTTT.

This clone occurred a few times. V usage is TRBV29-1 and J usage is TRBJ1-5, with TRBD1 as a possible D gene (6 bases). V was clipped by 4 bases and J by 2 bases, with 12 bases between them. CDR3 length equals 14 residues. Per germline, CDR1 SQVTM and CDR2 ANQGSEA. The CDR3 sequence: CSVGGGLGNQPQHF. The CDR3 nucleotides read TGCAGCGTTGGAGGGGGTTTAGGCAATCAGCCCCAGCATTTT.

This chain joins TRBV28 and TRBJ2-3; D is ambiguous. Trimming took 2 bases from V and 8 from J, leaving 14 bases between them. Germline loops: CDR1 MDHEN, CDR2 SYDVKM. The CDR3 length is 14 residues. The CDR3 DNA follows: TGTGCCAGCAGTTTAATGAGTGGAATGGTTACGCAGTATTTT. Translated: CASSLMSGMVTQYF.

This clone was observed a handful of times. The chain links TRBV9 to TRBJ2-1; D gene ambiguous. Trimming shortened V by 2 bases and J by 0 bases, and 12 bases separated the two germline ends. Per the germline V gene, CDR1 is SGDLS and CDR2 is YYNGEE. This CDR3 region has 16 residues. This CDR3 reads CASSVSAPSSYNEQFF. The DNA of the CDR3 is TGTGCCAGCAGCGTCTCAGCGCCGAGCTCCTACAATGAGCAGTTCTTC.

The chain couples TRBV11-3 to TRBJ2-3; the D gene is possibly TRBD2 (5 bases). CDR1 SGHNT and CDR2 YENEEA come from the germline V gene. CDR3 length: 14 residues. V shed 1 base and J shed 3 bases, with 8 bases lying between them. CDR3: CASSLGVATDTQYF. The CDR3 DNA sequence: TGTGCCAGCAGCTTAGGGGTAGCGACAGATACGCAGTATTTT.

This clone has more than one count but fewer than ten. V is TRBV7-2 and J is TRBJ2-4; D is unresolved. Germline assignment: CDR1 SGHTA and CDR2 FQGNSA. The CDR3 has 12 residues. V was cut by 1 base and J by 8 bases, with 6 bases left in between. DNA of the CDR3: TGTGCCAGCAGCTTAGATAGTGACATTCAGTACTTC. It translates to CASSLDSDIQYF.

The V gene is TRBV7-9, the J gene TRBJ1-1; D not resolved. The V gene's germline CDR1 is SEHNR and CDR2 FQNEAQ (reference sequence). The CDR3 sequence is 14 residues long. With 5 bases removed from V and 6 bases from J, the gap between germline ends came to 16 bases. The CDR3 is CASSLDPRPAEAFF. The CDR3 coding sequence is TGTGCCAGCAGCCTAGACCCCCGGCCCGCTGAAGCTTTCTTT.

This clone turned up a few times. This sequence joins TRBV25-1 and TRBJ1-4; 7 nucleotides align to TRBD1. This CDR3 has 14 residues. Looked up from germline, CDR1 is MGHDK and CDR2 is SYGVNS. V trimming: 7 bases; J trimming: 5 bases; junction bases outside the gene matches: 7. This CDR3 is CASKWGQTNEKLFF. CDR3 coding DNA: TGTGCCAGCAAATGGGGACAGACGAATGAAAAACTGTTTTTT.

CDR3 region: CASSLIGTGKTDTQYF. CDR3 in DNA: TGTGCCAGCAGCTTAATTGGGACAGGGAAAACAGATACGCAGTATTTT. The rearrangement joins TRBV7-3 to TRBJ2-3; 9 positions match TRBD1. V shed 1 base and J 3 bases; nucleotides not matched to a gene: 5. Germline lookup yields CDR1 SGHTA and CDR2 FQGTGA. The CDR3 has 16 amino acids.

The J gene is TRBJ2-5, the V gene TRBV10-3, with a possible D match to TRBD2 (5 bases). Deletions cut 7 bases from V and 2 bases from J, with 11 bases between. The CDR3 has 13 residues. Germline V gene lookup returns CDR1 ENHRY and CDR2 SYGVKD. The DNA for the CDR3 is TGTGCCATCAATTCGGGGAGACAAGAGACCCAGTACTTC. Its protein product is CAINSGRQETQYF.

The gene calls are TRBV5-1 and TRBJ1-5, with 7 bases identical to TRBD1. The CDR3 is 13 amino acids. Germline-derived CDR1 and CDR2 are SGHRS and YFSETQ. V lost 4 bases to trimming and J lost 5 bases; unmatched junction nucleotides: 3. DNA for the CDR3: TGCGCCAGCAGCCAAACAGGGGATCAGCCCCAGCATTTT. It yields the protein CASSQTGDQPQHF.

This clone was counted only a few times. The chain is built from TRBV5-1 and TRBJ2-3; the D gene is possibly TRBD1 (5 bases). CDR3 length equals 14 residues. V gave up 2 bases and J gave up 0 bases, with 7 bases separating them. The V gene's germline CDR1 is SGHRS and CDR2 YFSETQ. CDR3: CASSFTGSTDTQYF. DNA for the CDR3: TGCGCCAGCAGCTTTACAGGAAGCACAGATACGCAGTATTTT.

In its sample, this clone was seen a few times. The chain has TRBV11-2 and TRBJ2-3; TRBD1 matches 7 bases. V lost 6 bases, J lost 4 bases, and 13 bases stayed unmatched. The CDR3 covers 16 residues. Germline V lookup: CDR1 SGHAT, CDR2 FQNNGV. The CDR3 DNA reads as TGTGCCAGCAGTCGATTGCTGGGACAGTCCGCAGATACGCAGTATTTT. It encodes CASSRLLGQSADTQYF.

This clone was seen more than once but under ten times. The V and J genes are TRBV2 and TRBJ2-3; 8 bases align to TRBD1. The CDR3 consists of 17 residues. V shed 3 bases, J shed 0 bases, and the junction held 8 bases outside the gene matches. CDR1 and CDR2 (germline): SNHLY, FYNNEI. The CDR3 reads CASSDRGQWRSTDTQYF. As DNA, the CDR3 is TGTGCCAGCAGTGACAGGGGGCAGTGGCGCAGCACAGATACGCAGTATTTT.

This clone was seen a few times. The chain joins TRBV20-1 to TRBJ2-7; D uncertain. CDR1 is DFQATT and CDR2 is SNEGSKA in the germline V gene (reference sequence). V was shortened by 5 bases and J by 4 bases, with 9 bases between the two germline ends. This CDR3 is built from 11 residues. The CDR3 loop is CSAPYEYEQYF. CDR3 sequence (DNA): TGCAGTGCTCCCTATGAGTACGAGCAGTACTTC.

This chain uses TRBV7-2 with TRBJ2-3, with D hard to call. CDR1 is SGHTA and CDR2 is FQGNSA in the germline V gene. The CDR3 length is 12 residues. Trimming pared 5 bases from V and 6 bases from J, leaving 9 bases between. This CDR3 is CASSQLGDTQYF. DNA for the CDR3: TGTGCCAGCAGCCAGCTGGGGGATACGCAGTATTTT.

This clone has just a few counts. The chain employs TRBV4-3 and TRBJ2-2; weak D call: TRBD1 (5 bases). Germline V CDR1 and CDR2: LGHNA, YSLEER. Trimming stripped 0 bases from V and 7 bases from J, with 15 bases between. The CDR3 covers 16 residues. The CDR3 DNA reads TGCGCCAGCAGCCAAGATCGATTCAGGGTTAGCGGGGAGCTGTTTTTT. Translation: CASSQDRFRVSGELFF.

This clone was found a few times. CDR3 DNA sequence: TGTGCCATCAGTGAGTCATCGACAGGGCCAGATACGCAGTATTTT. Translated: CAISESSTGPDTQYF. The genes are TRBV10-3 and TRBJ2-3; 7 bases are a match to TRBD1. CDR1 ENHRY and CDR2 SYGVKD come from the germline V gene. CDR3 length: 15 residues. V was pared by 0 bases and J by 4 bases, with 4 bases of the junction left unmatched.